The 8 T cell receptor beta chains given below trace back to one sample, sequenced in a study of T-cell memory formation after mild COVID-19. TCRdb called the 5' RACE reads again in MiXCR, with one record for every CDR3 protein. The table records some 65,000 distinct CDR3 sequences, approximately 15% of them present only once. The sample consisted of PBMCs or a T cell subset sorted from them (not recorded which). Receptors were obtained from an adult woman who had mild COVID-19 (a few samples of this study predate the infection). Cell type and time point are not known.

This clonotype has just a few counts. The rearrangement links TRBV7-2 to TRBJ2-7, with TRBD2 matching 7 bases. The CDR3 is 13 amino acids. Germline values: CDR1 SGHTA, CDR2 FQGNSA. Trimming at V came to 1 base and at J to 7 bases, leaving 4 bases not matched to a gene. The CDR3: CASSLVAGEEQYF. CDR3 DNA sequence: TGTGCCAGCAGCTTAGTGGCGGGGGAGGAGCAGTACTTC.

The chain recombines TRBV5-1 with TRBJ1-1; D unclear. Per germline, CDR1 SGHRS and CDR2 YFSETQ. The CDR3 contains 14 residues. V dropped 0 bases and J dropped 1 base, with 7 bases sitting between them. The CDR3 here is CASSLEVPNTEAFF. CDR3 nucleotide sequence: TGCGCCAGCAGCTTGGAGGTCCCGAACACTGAAGCTTTCTTT.

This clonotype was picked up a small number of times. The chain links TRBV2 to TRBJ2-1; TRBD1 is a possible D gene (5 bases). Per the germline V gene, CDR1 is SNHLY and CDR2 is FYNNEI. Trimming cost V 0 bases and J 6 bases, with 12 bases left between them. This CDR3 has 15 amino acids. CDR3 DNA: TGTGCCAGCAGTGAAGCGGGGCCCAGCCCCAATGAGCAGTTCTTC. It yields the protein CASSEAGPSPNEQFF. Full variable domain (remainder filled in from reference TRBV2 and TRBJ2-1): EPEVTQTPSHQVTQMGQEVILRCVPISNHLYFYWYRQILGQKVEFLVSFYNNEISEKSEIFDDQFSVERPDGSNFTLKIRSTKLEDSAMYFCASSEAGPSPNEQFFGPGTRLTVL.

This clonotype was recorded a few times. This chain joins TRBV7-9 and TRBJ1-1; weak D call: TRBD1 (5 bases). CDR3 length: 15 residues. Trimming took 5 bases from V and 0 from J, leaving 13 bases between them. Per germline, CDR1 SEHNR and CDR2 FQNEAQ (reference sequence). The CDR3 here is CASSRTSGMNTEAFF. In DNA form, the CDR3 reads TGTGCCAGCAGCCGAACGTCAGGGATGAACACTGAAGCTTTCTTT. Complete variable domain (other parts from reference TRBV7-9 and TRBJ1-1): DTGVSQNPRHKITKRGQNVTFRCDPISEHNRLYWYRQTLGQGPEFLTYFQNEAQLEKSRLLSDRFSAERPKGSFSTLEIQRTEQGDSAMYLCASSRTSGMNTEAFFGQGTRLTVV.

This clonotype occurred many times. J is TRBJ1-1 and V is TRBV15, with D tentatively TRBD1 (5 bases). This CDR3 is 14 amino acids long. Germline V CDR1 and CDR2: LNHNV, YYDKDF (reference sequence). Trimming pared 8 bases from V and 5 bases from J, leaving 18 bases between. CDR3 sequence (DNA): TGTGCCACCGCCTTGGATGAGGGGAGGACTGAAGCTTTCTTT. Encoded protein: CATALDEGRTEAFF.

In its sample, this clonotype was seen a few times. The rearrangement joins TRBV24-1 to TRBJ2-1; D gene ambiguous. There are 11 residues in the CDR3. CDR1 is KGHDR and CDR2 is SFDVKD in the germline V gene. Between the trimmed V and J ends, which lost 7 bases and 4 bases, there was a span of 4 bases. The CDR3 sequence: CATRGYNEQFF. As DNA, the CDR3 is TGTGCCACCAGAGGATACAATGAGCAGTTCTTC.

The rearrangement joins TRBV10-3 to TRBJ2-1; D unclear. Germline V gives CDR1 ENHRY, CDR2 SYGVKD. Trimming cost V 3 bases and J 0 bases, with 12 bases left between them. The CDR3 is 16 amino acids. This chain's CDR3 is CAISERAESSYNEQFF. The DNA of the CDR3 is TGTGCCATCAGTGAAAGGGCAGAGAGCTCCTACAATGAGCAGTTCTTC.

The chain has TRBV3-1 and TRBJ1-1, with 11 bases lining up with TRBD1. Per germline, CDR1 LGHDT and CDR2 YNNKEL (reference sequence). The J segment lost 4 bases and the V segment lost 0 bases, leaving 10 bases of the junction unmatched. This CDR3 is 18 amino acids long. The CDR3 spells CASSQEWGQGEFGTEAFF. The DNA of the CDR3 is TGTGCCAGCAGCCAAGAGTGGGGACAGGGGGAGTTTGGCACTGAAGCTTTCTTT.